Listed here are 7 T cell receptor beta chains from one sample, sequenced in a study of blood T cell repertoires in COVID-19. The method was immunoSEQ multiplex PCR; TCRdb's version includes in-frame clones alone and lacks a portion of them. The sample has around 190,000 clones, 75% to 85% seen once; the top ten hold around 14%. Sequenced material: peripheral blood. The receptors shown here come from a human donor in a cohort sampled during active COVID-19.

The rearrangement links TRBV28 to TRBJ1-2, with 7 nucleotides matching TRBD1. The V gene's germline CDR1 is MDHEN and CDR2 SYDVKM. With V trimmed by 9 bases and J by 3 bases, 7 bases remained unmatched. CDR3 length: 13 residues. DNA of the CDR3: TGTGCCAGTGAGACAGGGCTGGACTATGGCTACACCTTC. This gives the protein CASETGLDYGYTF.

The rearrangement joins TRBV6-4 to TRBJ2-3; D ambiguous. CDR3 length: 14 amino acids. V was pared by 4 bases and J by 3 bases, with 11 bases between. Germline values: CDR1 MRHNA, CDR2 SNTAGT. The CDR3 region is CASSARGGTDTQYF. The CDR3 DNA reads as TGTGCCAGCAGTGCGCGTGGTGGTACAGATACGCAGTATTTT.

This clone was recorded a few times. CDR3 bases: TGCGCCAGCAGCTTGAGCGGCGAGCGTGAGCAGTTCTTC. This sequence encodes CASSLSGEREQFF. The chain joins TRBV5-1 to TRBJ2-1; tentatively, D is TRBD2 (5 bases). CDR1 and CDR2 (germline): SGHRS, YFSETQ. The CDR3 sequence is 13 residues long. Trimming removed 1 base at V and 9 bases at J, with 11 bases between.

V gene TRBV2 combines with J gene TRBJ2-3; the match to TRBD2 covers 15 bases. V gave up 7 bases and J gave up 6 bases; unmatched junction bases: 5. CDR1 and CDR2 from the germline V gene are SNHLY and FYNNEI. There are 15 residues in the CDR3. In DNA, the CDR3 is TGTGCCAGCAATCCCGGGACTAGCGGGAGGGATACGCAGTATTTT. Translated, it gives CASNPGTSGRDTQYF.

The gene calls are TRBV10-2 and TRBJ2-1, with D possibly matching TRBD2 (5 bases). V was cut by 2 bases and J by 9 bases, with 11 bases left in between. The CDR3 has 13 amino acids. Germline CDR1 and CDR2: WSHSY and SAAADI. CDR3 in DNA: TGCGCCAGCAGTGAGCAAGCCCGGGGTGAGCAGTTCTTC. Translated: CASSEQARGEQFF.

This clone has just one count. The rearrangement uses TRBV5-6 and TRBJ2-7; D is undetermined. This CDR3 region has 12 residues. Germline V lookup: CDR1 SGHDT, CDR2 YYEEEE. V was shortened by 2 bases and J by 3 bases, with 6 bases between the two germline ends. CDR3 sequence: CASSFGRYEQYF. The CDR3 coding sequence is TGTGCCAGCAGCTTCGGTCGCTACGAGCAGTACTTC.

V and J are TRBV19 and TRBJ2-5; 11 nucleotides match TRBD2. The germline CDR1 and CDR2 sequences are LNHDA and SQIVND (reference sequence). The V segment lost 5 bases and the J segment 9 bases; nucleotides outside the gene matches: 14. The CDR3 loop spans 16 amino acids. CDR3 bases: TGTGCCAGTAGTTCAATAGCGGGAGGGGGGCAGTCGGCCCAGTACTTC. It codes for CASSSIAGGGQSAQYF.